Below are 11 T cell receptor beta chains sequenced from a single sample in a study of blood T cell repertoires in COVID-19. Assay: immunoSEQ multiplex PCR; the TCRdb copy retains only in-frame clones and omits some. The data show about 120,000 clones, with more than 75% seen just once and about 1.6% held by the top ten. Sequencing input: peripheral blood. Receptors originate from a human donor in a cohort sampled during active COVID-19.

The J gene is TRBJ1-2, the V gene TRBV10-2; 8 positions agree with TRBD1. Germline lookup yields CDR1 WSHSY and CDR2 SAAADI. V lost 5 bases and J lost 0; bases outside the gene matches: 11. The CDR3 covers 17 residues. The CDR3 here is CASSSRSQGDPNYGYTF. The CDR3 DNA reads TGCGCCAGCAGTTCCCGATCACAGGGGGATCCTAACTATGGCTACACCTTC.

V gene TRBV6-1 combines with J gene TRBJ2-2; 8 bases are shared with TRBD1. CDR1 and CDR2 from the germline V gene are MNHNS and SASEGT. V was clipped by 3 bases and J by 5 bases; unmatched bases: 8. This CDR3 region has 16 residues. CDR3 amino acids: CASSDGQGGLTGELFF. Here the CDR3 DNA reads TGTGCCAGCAGTGATGGACAGGGCGGGTTAACCGGGGAGCTGTTTTTT.

The rearrangement links TRBV6-5 to TRBJ1-1, with D perhaps matching TRBD1 (5 bases). CDR1 and CDR2 from the germline V gene are MNHEY and SVGAGI. The CDR3 sequence is 15 residues long. Trimming removed 0 bases at V and 5 bases at J, with 13 bases between. Here the CDR3 DNA reads TGTGCCAGCAGTTACTCTTACTGGGGGGGGACTGAAGCTTTCTTT. Its translation is CASSYSYWGGTEAFF.

A remark on this clone: An end of the junction does not agree with germline; a read error may underlie this. This chain uses TRBV5-8 with TRBJ2-1; the match to TRBD2 covers 15 bases. Germline CDR1 is SGHTS and CDR2 is YDEGEE. The CDR3 is made up of 17 amino acids. The CDR3: CASSSGLAGGSSNEQFF. CDR3 nucleotides: TGTGCCAGCAGCTCCGGACTAGCGGGGGGGTCCTCCAATGAGCAGTTCTTC.

This chain uses TRBV6-5 with TRBJ2-3; D possibly corresponds to TRBD2 (6 bases). Germline values: CDR1 MNHEY, CDR2 SVGAGI. The V end was cut by 0 bases, the J end by 4 bases, with 11 bases between. CDR3 length: 15 amino acids. This CDR3 reads CASSYSPSGADTQYF. CDR3 bases: TGTGCCAGCAGTTACTCGCCTTCGGGGGCAGATACGCAGTATTTT.

The chain combines TRBV4-1 with TRBJ1-6; no firm D call. CDR3 size: 14 residues. V was shortened by 3 bases and J by 7 bases, with 10 bases between the two germline ends. Germline CDR1 reads MGHRA; CDR2 reads YSYEKL. In DNA, the CDR3 is TGCGCCAGCAGCCAGGAAGTGAGGAATTCACCCCTCCACTTT. Translation gives CASSQEVRNSPLHF.

J is TRBJ1-2 and V is TRBV20-1, with a tentative D call TRBD1 (6 bases). Germline CDR1 is DFQATT and CDR2 is SNEGSKA (reference sequence). V was pared by 2 bases and J by 8 bases, with 9 bases between. This CDR3 spans 11 amino acids. The chain's CDR3 is CSARQGFGYTF. In nucleotides, the CDR3 is TGCAGTGCTAGACAGGGGTTCGGCTACACCTTC.

The genes are TRBV5-6 and TRBJ2-3, with D possibly TRBD2 on 7 matching bases. This CDR3 contains 14 residues. From germline, CDR1 is SGHDT and CDR2 YYEEEE. V was shortened by 4 bases and J by 7 bases, with 16 bases between the two germline ends. The CDR3 reads CASSPGGPRYTQYF. CDR3 coding DNA: TGTGCCAGCAGCCCCGGGGGGCCGCGGTATACGCAGTATTTT.

This clone was recorded only once. This sequence joins TRBV7-9 and TRBJ1-3, with a possible D match to TRBD1 (6 bases). Germline CDR1 and CDR2: SEHNR and FQNEAQ (reference sequence). V was clipped by 0 bases and J by 3 bases, with 9 bases between them. The CDR3 is 15 amino acids. CDR3 DNA sequence: TGTGCCAGCAGCTTAGCCACAGGGAGTGGAAACACCATATATTTT. It yields the protein CASSLATGSGNTIYF. Full variable domain (rest looked up from reference TRBV7-9 and TRBJ1-3): DTGVSQNPRHKITKRGQNVTFRCDPISEHNRLYWYRQTLGQGPEFLTYFQNEAQLEKSRLLSDRFSAERPKGSFSTLEIQRTEQGDSAMYLCASSLATGSGNTIYFGEGSWLTVV.

V usage is TRBV7-9 and J usage is TRBJ2-1, with 11 bases fitting TRBD2. CDR3 length: 14 amino acids. V shed 3 bases, J shed 9 bases, and the junction held 4 bases outside the gene matches. CDR1 SEHNR and CDR2 FQNEAQ come from the germline V gene (reference sequence). CDR3 nucleotide sequence: TGTGCCAGCAGCTTTAGCGGGAGGGCCTTTGAGCAGTTCTTC. It codes for CASSFSGRAFEQFF.

J is TRBJ1-4 and V is TRBV2; TRBD1 agrees at 9 bases. With V trimmed by 5 bases and J by 3 bases, 7 bases remained unmatched. The CDR3 is 16 residues long. Germline values: CDR1 SNHLY, CDR2 FYNNEI. DNA for the CDR3: TGTGCCAGCAGTAAGACAGGGGGTATAGCTAATGAAAAACTGTTTTTT. This sequence encodes CASSKTGGIANEKLFF.